This T cell receptor (beta chain) emerged from a study of blood T cell repertoires in COVID-19. This CDR3 region has 13 residues. The V gene lost 1 base and the J gene lost 8 bases, with 12 bases spanning the gap. CDR1 GTSNPN and CDR2 SVGIG come from the germline V gene (reference sequence). TCRdb keeps only in-frame clones here, not all; method: immunoSEQ multiplex PCR. Of roughly 280,000 clones detected, more than 80% appear once; the ten largest clones hold approximately 4%. The source of this sequence is a woman aged 30 to 39 with acute COVID-19. The V and J genes are TRBV30 and TRBJ1-5; D call uncertain. The sample taken for sequencing was PBMCs or T cells enriched from blood (not recorded which). The CDR3 DNA sequence: TGTGCCTGGAGTGAAGGAGGAGGCAAGCCCCAGCATTTT. Its protein product is CAWSEGGGKPQHF.